This T cell receptor (beta chain) stems from a study of T cell responses to AZD1222 COVID-19 vaccine. Study conclusions and caveats: Females outnumbered males among donors, who were mostly white British; clonal diversity was possibly underestimated.

Regarding this clone: Its antigen is currently unknown.

Libraries were prepared by immunoSEQ multiplex PCR; TCRdb keeps only in-frame clonotypes and omits some of them. In the table there are 95,000 to 100,000 clones, approximately 88% of which are singletons. Germline V gives CDR1 SGHRS, CDR2 YFSETQ. The trim removed 0 bases at V and 3 bases at J, leaving 4 bases unmatched. This CDR3 contains 15 residues. Sequencing was performed on peripheral blood, taken 28 days after the second AZD1222 dose. The V and J genes are TRBV5-1 and TRBJ1-1; TRBD1 aligns across 8 bases. The sequence was obtained from an adult who received the AZD1222 COVID-19 vaccine. Here the CDR3 DNA reads TGCGCCAGCAGCTTGGAGGAGACAGGGGACACTGAAGCTTTCTTT. Translating gives CASSLEETGDTEAFF.